These 10 T cell receptor beta chains came from one sample sequenced in a study of CD8+ T cells in alopecia areata. In each case, RNA was isolated and then reverse transcribed into cDNA as the sequencing template. Using immunoSEQ multiplex PCR, the repertoire was profiled, and TCRdb retains in-frame clones only, with some absent. The table shows 34,000 or so clones, with 45% to 60% occurring only once. Sequences were obtained from NKG2D-high CD8+ T cells sorted from blood. Every receptor here comes from a human donor with alopecia areata.

CDR3 coding DNA: TGTGCCAGCGGTAATCGGGGGTTGAATGAGCAGTTCTTC. This gives the protein CASGNRGLNEQFF. The V and J genes are TRBV5-4 and TRBJ2-1; D may be TRBD2 (6 bases). This CDR3 is 13 amino acids long. CDR1 is SGHNT, CDR2 YYREEE, per germline (reference sequence). V was clipped by 7 bases and J by 7 bases, with 15 bases between them.

This clone was found a few times. V usage is TRBV7-9 and J usage is TRBJ2-1; TRBD2 agrees at 8 bases. Unmatched junction bases numbered 9, after V lost 5 bases and J lost 9 bases. Germline loops: CDR1 SEHNR, CDR2 FQNEAQ (reference sequence). The CDR3 extends over 14 amino acids. The CDR3 here is CASSPAGAAGEQFF. The CDR3 nucleotides are TGTGCCAGCAGCCCAGCGGGGGCCGCGGGTGAGCAGTTCTTC.

This chain joins TRBV27 and TRBJ2-7; D tentatively reads TRBD1 or TRBD2 (5 bases each). Germline V gene lookup returns CDR1 MNHEY and CDR2 SMNVEV (reference sequence). This CDR3 region has 18 residues. Trimming took 0 bases from V and 2 from J, leaving 20 bases between them. The CDR3 DNA reads as TGTGCCAGCAGTTTATCCCTAAGATTCCGGGACGGGGCCTACGAGCAGTACTTC. Encoded protein: CASSLSLRFRDGAYEQYF.

J is TRBJ2-3 and V is TRBV28; maybe TRBD2 (5 bases). Trimming stripped 3 bases from V and 2 bases from J, with 12 bases between. From germline, CDR1 is MDHEN and CDR2 SYDVKM. The CDR3 totals 15 residues. As DNA, the CDR3 is TGTGCCAGCAGTTTGACCGGGATGTTCACAGATACGCAGTATTTT. This translates into CASSLTGMFTDTQYF.

The CDR3 DNA reads as TGTGCCAGCAGTTCCCGGACAGGGGGGAAGGTAAATGAGCAGTTCTTC. Amino acids: CASSSRTGGKVNEQFF. V and J are TRBV6-6 and TRBJ2-1, with TRBD1 matching 10 bases. The CDR3 loop spans 16 amino acids. Germline assignment: CDR1 MNHNY and CDR2 SVGAGI (reference sequence). Trimming at V came to 4 bases and at J to 7 bases, leaving 10 bases not matched to a gene.

The genes are TRBV7-2 and TRBJ2-7, with 7 bases aligning to TRBD2. CDR1 SGHTA and CDR2 FQGNSA come from the germline V gene. J lost 4 bases, V lost 3 bases, and 12 bases had no gene match. The CDR3 runs to 16 residues. In DNA form, the CDR3 reads TGTGCCAGCAGCTTGACTAGCCCTATCTTTGTTTACGAGCAGTACTTC. This gives the protein CASSLTSPIFVYEQYF.

The chain recombines TRBV27 with TRBJ2-7, with D possibly TRBD2 on 6 matching bases. Germline V CDR1 and CDR2: MNHEY, SMNVEV (reference sequence). Trimming took 1 base from V and 7 from J, leaving 8 bases between them. CDR3 length equals 12 residues. The DNA for the CDR3 is TGTGCCAGCAGTTTATATGGGAGGGAGCAGTACTTC. Amino acids: CASSLYGREQYF.

V usage is TRBV7-3 and J usage is TRBJ1-5; D gene uncertain. Looked up from germline, CDR1 is SGHTA and CDR2 is FQGTGA. V was clipped by 2 bases and J by 2 bases, with 16 bases between them. The CDR3 consists of 17 residues. CDR3 in amino acids: CASSLFPVGRGNQPQHF. Written as DNA, the CDR3 is TGTGCCAGCAGCTTATTCCCCGTGGGGAGGGGCAATCAGCCCCAGCATTTT.

The CDR3 reads CASSVAAYQETQYF. In DNA, the CDR3 is TGTGCCAGCAGCGTAGCAGCTTACCAAGAGACCCAGTACTTC. This chain uses TRBV9 with TRBJ2-5; no definite D call. The CDR3 is 14 amino acids. Germline CDR1 SGDLS, CDR2 YYNGEE. V lost 0 bases and J lost 0, with 6 bases in between.

V and J are TRBV12-5 and TRBJ2-3; D call uncertain. CDR1 LGHNT and CDR2 FRNRAP come from the germline V gene. Trimming took off 5 bases at V and 10 bases at J, with 13 bases between the two ends. This CDR3 spans 12 amino acids. CDR3 loop: CASGPQSNPQYF. In DNA form, the CDR3 reads TGTGCTAGTGGTCCACAGAGCAACCCGCAGTATTTT.